This TCR beta chain was captured by sequencing in a study of T cell repertoires in cytomegalovirus infection. Overall study context: Signatures in public TCR beta sequences pointed to both CMV infection and matching HLA type.

The V end was cut by 2 bases, the J end by 3 bases, with 17 bases between. Germline V gene lookup returns CDR1 SGHTA and CDR2 FQGNSA. The CDR3 contains 16 residues. Study observations and caveats: The ex vivo response showed dominance by HLA-C-restricted CMV-specific TCR beta clonotypes. Based on cumulative public TCR beta family frequency, carriers of CMV plus the relevant HLA were identified.

From the reads, TCRdb called clonotypes with MiXCR, one entry per CDR3 protein. Of about 740,000 distinct CDR3 sequences listed, around a third were seen once; the top ten hold approximately 18%. This clonotype was detected ten times or more. Antigen: not known. The specimen comprised cultured PBMCs, sampled from culture after CMV antigen stimulation. This chain joins TRBV7-2 and TRBJ2-7; the D gene could be TRBD1 or TRBD2 (5 bases each). The sequence came from a human donor in good health (CMV status not recorded). Some clones in this sample may be carry-over from other donors' samples. Here the CDR3 DNA reads TGTGCCAGCAGCTTACATACCCGGGACGGAGACTACGAGCAGTACTTC. It specifies CASSLHTRDGDYEQYF.